This TCR beta chain was observed in a study of regulatory T cells in long-lasting Graves disease. Broader study findings: Limited sample numbers may have lowered accuracy. Patients with persistent disease showed a bias toward TRBV28, TRBJ1-2 and TRBJ2-5.

Trimming took 3 bases from V and 0 from J, leaving 15 bases between them. The CDR3 is 17 amino acids. Germline V lookup: CDR1 LNHNV, CDR2 YYDKDF (reference sequence). The time point was: newly diagnosed GD, antithyroid drugs for less than 3 months. From PBMCs, RNA was extracted and then used to make the TCR library. Construction of TCR beta libraries relied on iRepertoire HTBI primers and on Arm-PCR targeting CDR3 regions. TCRdb called the multiplex PCR reads again in MiXCR, with one record for every CDR3 protein. This table holds 400,000 to 550,000 distinct CDR3 sequences, about a sixth found once. Points on this clonotype: The antigen remains unidentified.

The data were also submitted as part of a second study, on T cells in Graves' hyperthyroidism and ophthalmopathy. That study adds: First-round RT-PCR with HTBI primers amplified the TCR CDR3 region.

This sample comprised peripheral blood mononuclear cells (PBMCs), obtained at new diagnosis, from a patient treated with antithyroid drugs. This sequence was found in a woman between 25 and 40 years old with Graves disease. This rearrangement joins TRBV15 to TRBJ2-1; D is possibly TRBD1 or TRBD2 (5 bases each). As DNA, the CDR3 is TGTGCCACCAGCAGCTTTCGGGACCATCGCTCCTACAATGAGCAGTTCTTC. Translated, it gives CATSSFRDHRSYNEQFF.